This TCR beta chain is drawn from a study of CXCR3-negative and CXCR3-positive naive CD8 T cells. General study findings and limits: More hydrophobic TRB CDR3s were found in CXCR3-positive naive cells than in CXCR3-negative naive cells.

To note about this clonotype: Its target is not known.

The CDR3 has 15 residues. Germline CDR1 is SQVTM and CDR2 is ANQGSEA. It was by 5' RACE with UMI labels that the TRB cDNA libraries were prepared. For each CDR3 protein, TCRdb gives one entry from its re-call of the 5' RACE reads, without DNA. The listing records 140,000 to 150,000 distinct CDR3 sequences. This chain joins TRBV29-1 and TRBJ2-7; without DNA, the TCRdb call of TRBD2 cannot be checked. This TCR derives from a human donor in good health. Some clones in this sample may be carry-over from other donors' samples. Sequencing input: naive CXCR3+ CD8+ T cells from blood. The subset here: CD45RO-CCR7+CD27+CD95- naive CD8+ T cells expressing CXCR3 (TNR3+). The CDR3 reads CSVETPSSGQYEQYF.